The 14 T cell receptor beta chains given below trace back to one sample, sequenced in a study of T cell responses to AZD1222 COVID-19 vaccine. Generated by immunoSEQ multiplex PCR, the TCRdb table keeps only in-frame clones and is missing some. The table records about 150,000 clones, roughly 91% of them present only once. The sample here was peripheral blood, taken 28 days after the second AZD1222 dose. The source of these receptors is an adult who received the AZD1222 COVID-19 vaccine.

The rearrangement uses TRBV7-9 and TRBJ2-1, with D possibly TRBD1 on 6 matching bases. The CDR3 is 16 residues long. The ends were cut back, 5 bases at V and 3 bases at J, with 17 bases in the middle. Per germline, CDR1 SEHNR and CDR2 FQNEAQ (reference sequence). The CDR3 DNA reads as TGTGCCAGCAGCAAAAAATGGGGGACATACTACAATGAGCAGTTCTTC. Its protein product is CASSKKWGTYYNEQFF. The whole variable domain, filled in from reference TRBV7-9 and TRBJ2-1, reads DTGVSQNPRHKITKRGQNVTFRCDPISEHNRLYWYRQTLGQGPEFLTYFQNEAQLEKSRLLSDRFSAERPKGSFSTLEIQRTEQGDSAMYLCASSKKWGTYYNEQFFGPGTRLTVL.

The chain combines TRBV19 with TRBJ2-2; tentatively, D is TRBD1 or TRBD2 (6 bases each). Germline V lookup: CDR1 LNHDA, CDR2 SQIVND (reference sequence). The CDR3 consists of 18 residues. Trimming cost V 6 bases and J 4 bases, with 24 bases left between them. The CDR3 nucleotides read TGTGCCAGTAGGAGACTATGGAACAGGGAGGCGAGCACCGGGGAGCTGTTTTTT. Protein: CASRRLWNREASTGELFF.

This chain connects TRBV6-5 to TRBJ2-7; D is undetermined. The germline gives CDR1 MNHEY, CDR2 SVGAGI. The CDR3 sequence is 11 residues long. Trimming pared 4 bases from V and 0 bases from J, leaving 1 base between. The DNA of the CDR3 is TGTGCCAGCAGTTTCTCCTACGAGCAGTACTTC. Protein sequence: CASSFSYEQYF.

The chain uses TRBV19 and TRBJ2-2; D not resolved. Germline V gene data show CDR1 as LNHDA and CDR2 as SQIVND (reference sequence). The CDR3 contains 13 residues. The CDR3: CATAQTNTGELFF. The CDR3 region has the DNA TGTGCTACTGCACAGACTAACACCGGGGAGCTGTTTTTT.

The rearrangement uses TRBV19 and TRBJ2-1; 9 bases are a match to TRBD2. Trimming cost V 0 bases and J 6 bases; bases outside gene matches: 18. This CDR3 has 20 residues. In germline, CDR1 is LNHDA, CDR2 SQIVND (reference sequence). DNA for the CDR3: TGTGCCAGTAGTATAGATGGAGTGGGAGTAGCGGGAGTCCTCCGCAATGAGCAGTTCTTC. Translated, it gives CASSIDGVGVAGVLRNEQFF.

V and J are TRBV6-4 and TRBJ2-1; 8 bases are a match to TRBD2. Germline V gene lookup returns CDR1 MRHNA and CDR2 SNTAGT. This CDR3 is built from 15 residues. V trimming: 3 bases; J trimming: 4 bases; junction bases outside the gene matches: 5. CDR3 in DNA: TGTGCCAGCAGTGAAAAGGCTAGCGGGTACAATGAGCAGTTCTTC. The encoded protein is CASSEKASGYNEQFF.

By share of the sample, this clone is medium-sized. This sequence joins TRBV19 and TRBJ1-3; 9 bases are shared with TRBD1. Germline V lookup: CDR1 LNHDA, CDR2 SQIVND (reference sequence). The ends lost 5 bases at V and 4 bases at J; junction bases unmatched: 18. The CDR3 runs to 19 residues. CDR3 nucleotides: TGTGCCAGTAGTCTTACGTCCGGGACAGGGCCTGTACCGGGAAACACCATATATTTT. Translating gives CASSLTSGTGPVPGNTIYF.

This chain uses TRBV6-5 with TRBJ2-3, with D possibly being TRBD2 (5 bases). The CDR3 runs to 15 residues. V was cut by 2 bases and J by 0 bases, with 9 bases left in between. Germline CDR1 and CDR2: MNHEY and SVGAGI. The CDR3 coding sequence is TGTGCCAGCAGTTACGGACTTCTGAGCACAGATACGCAGTATTTT. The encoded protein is CASSYGLLSTDTQYF.

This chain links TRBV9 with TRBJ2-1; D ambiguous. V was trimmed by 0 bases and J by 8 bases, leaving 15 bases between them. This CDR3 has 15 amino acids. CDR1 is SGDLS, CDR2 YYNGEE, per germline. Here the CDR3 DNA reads TGTGCCAGCAGCGTAGCCGGGCGGCCCCGCGATGAGCAGTTCTTC. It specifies CASSVAGRPRDEQFF.

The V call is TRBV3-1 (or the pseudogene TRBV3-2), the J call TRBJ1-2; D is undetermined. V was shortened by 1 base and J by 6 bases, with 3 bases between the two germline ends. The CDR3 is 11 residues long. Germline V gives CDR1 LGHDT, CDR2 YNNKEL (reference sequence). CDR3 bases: TGTGCCAGCAGCCAAGGGAATGGCTACACCTTC. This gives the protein CASSQGNGYTF.

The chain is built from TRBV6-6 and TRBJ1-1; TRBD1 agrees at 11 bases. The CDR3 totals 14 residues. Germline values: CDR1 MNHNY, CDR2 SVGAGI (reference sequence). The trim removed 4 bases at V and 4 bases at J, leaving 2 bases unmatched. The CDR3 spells CASSFGTGGTEAFF. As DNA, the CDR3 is TGTGCCAGCAGTTTTGGGACAGGGGGCACTGAAGCTTTCTTT.

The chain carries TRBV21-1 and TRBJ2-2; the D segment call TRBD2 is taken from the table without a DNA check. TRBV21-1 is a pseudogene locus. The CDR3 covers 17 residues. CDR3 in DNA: TGTGCCAGCAGCAAAGAAGCAGATCGGGAAAACACCGGGGAGCTGTTTTTT. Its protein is CASSKEADRENTGELFF.

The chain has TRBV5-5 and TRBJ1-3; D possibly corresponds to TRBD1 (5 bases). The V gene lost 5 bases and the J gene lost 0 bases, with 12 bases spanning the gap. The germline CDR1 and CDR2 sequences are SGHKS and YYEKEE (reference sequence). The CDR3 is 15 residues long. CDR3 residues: CASSLAGFSGNTIYF. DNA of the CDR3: TGTGCCAGCAGTTTAGCAGGGTTCTCTGGAAACACCATATATTTT.

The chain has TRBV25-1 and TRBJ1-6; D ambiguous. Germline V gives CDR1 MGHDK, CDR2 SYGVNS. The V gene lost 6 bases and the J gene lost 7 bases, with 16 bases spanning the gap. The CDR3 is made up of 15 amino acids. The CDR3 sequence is CASRSPLRVNSPLHF. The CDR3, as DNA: TGTGCCAGCAGGTCCCCCCTTCGGGTAAATTCACCCCTCCACTTT. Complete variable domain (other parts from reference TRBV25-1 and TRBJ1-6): EADIYQTPRYLVIGTGKKITLECSQTMGHDKMYWYQQDPGMELHLIHYSYGVNSTEKGDLSSESTVSRIRTEHFPLTLESARPSHTSQYLCASRSPLRVNSPLHFGNGTRLTVT.